The 6 T cell receptor beta chains given below trace back to one sample, sequenced in a study of blood T cell repertoires in COVID-19. TCRdb's table, derived via immunoSEQ multiplex PCR, lists solely in-frame clones and lacks some. The sample records more than 150,000 clones, around 84% being singletons. Sequencing input: peripheral blood. The receptors shown here come from a man aged 50 to 60 with active or convalescent COVID-19.

This chain links TRBV10-3 with TRBJ1-1, with D perhaps TRBD1 (5 bases). The germline V gene has CDR1 ENHRY and CDR2 SYGVKD. This CDR3 has 13 residues. Between the trimmed V and J ends, which lost 6 bases and 5 bases, there was a span of 13 bases. Here the CDR3 reads CAIRGTGNTEAFF. The CDR3 nucleotides are TGTGCCATCAGGGGAACAGGTAATACTGAAGCTTTCTTT.

The rearrangement links TRBV11-3 to TRBJ1-1, with TRBD1 as a possible D gene (6 bases). The CDR3 is made up of 15 amino acids. Germline CDR1 is SGHNT and CDR2 is YENEEA. V lost 5 bases, J lost 6 bases, and 19 bases lay in between. The CDR3 reads CASSALYLGASEAFF. CDR3 bases: TGTGCCAGCAGCGCACTCTATTTGGGGGCTTCTGAAGCTTTCTTT.

The rearrangement uses TRBV7-9 and TRBJ2-5; D unclear. Germline CDR1 is SEHNR and CDR2 is FQNEAQ (reference sequence). The CDR3 runs 12 residues. Trimming removed 3 bases from V and 2 bases from J, with 4 bases in between. The CDR3 DNA reads TGTGCCAGCAGCTTGAGGCAAGAGACCCAGTACTTC. It codes for CASSLRQETQYF.

The CDR3 DNA is TGTGCCACCAGCTCTCGGACAGGGACTTTCTTCCAGAACACTGAAGCTTTCTTT. It translates to CATSSRTGTFFQNTEAFF. This chain joins TRBV15 and TRBJ1-1, with 8 bases fitting TRBD1. This CDR3 spans 18 amino acids. Trimming removed 5 bases from V and 1 base from J; junction bases left unmatched: 15. From germline, CDR1 is LNHNV and CDR2 YYDKDF (reference sequence).

J is TRBJ1-1 and V is TRBV6-5; no firm D call. Trimming left V 0 bases short and J 6 bases short, with 8 bases between. Germline CDR1 is MNHEY and CDR2 is SVGAGI. The CDR3 totals 13 residues. The CDR3 spells CASSYSERAEAFF. The CDR3 nucleotides read TGTGCCAGCAGTTACTCGGAGCGGGCTGAAGCTTTCTTT.

The CDR3 bases are TGTGCCTGGAGTGTAACGACCGACAGAGCTCGCTATGGCTACACCTTC. Residues: CAWSVTTDRARYGYTF. The chain employs TRBV30 and TRBJ1-2, with D maybe TRBD1 (5 bases). Deletions cut 0 bases from V and 4 bases from J, with 18 bases between. Germline V CDR1 and CDR2: GTSNPN, SVGIG (reference sequence). The CDR3 contains 16 residues. The full variable domain, with the rest looked up from reference TRBV30 and TRBJ1-2, is SQTIHQWPATLVQPVGSPLSLECTVEGTSNPNLYWYRQAAGRGLQLLFYSVGIGQISSEVPQNLSASRPQDRQFILSSKKLLLSDSGFYLCAWSVTTDRARYGYTFGSGTRLTVV.